The TCR beta chain described here comes from a study of neurological immune-mediated disorders. This clonotype has a count of ten or more. MiXCR was run by TCRdb on the 5' RACE reads, yielding one entry per CDR3 protein. Among approximately 36,000 distinct CDR3 sequences listed, roughly 13% were seen once. Material: PBMCs. The TCR was taken from a woman aged 50 to 60 with HTLV-1-associated myelopathy (HAM/TSP).

The CDR3 protein is CAISEQGGNQPQHF. CDR3 nucleotide sequence: TGTGCCATCAGTGAGCAGGGAGGCAATCAGCCCCAGCATTTT. This chain uses TRBV10-3 with TRBJ1-5; possible D gene TRBD1, 5 bases. The CDR3 runs to 14 residues. The V gene lost 2 bases and the J gene lost 2 bases, with 7 bases spanning the gap. In germline, CDR1 is ENHRY, CDR2 SYGVKD.